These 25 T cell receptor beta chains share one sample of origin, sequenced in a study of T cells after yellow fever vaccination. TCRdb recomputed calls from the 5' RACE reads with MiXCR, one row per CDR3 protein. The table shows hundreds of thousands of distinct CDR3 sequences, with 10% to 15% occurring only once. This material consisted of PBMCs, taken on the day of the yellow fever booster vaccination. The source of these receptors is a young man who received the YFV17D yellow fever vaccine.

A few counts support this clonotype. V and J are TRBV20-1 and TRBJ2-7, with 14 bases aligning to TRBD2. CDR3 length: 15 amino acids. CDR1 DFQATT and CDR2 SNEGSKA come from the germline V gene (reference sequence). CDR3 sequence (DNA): TGCAGCCCTCAGGGACTAGCGGGAGAGGAATACGAGCAGTACTTC. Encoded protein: CSPQGLAGEEYEQYF.

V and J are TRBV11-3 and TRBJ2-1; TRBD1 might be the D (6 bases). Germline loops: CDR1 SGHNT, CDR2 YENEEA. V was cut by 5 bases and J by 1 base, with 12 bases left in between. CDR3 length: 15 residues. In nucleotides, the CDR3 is TGTGCCAGCAGCCAGGGGTTGGAGTCCTACAATGAGCAGTTCTTC. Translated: CASSQGLESYNEQFF. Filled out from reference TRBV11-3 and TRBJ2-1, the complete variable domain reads EAGVVQSPRYKIIEKKQPVAFWCNPISGHNTLYWYLQNLGQGPELLIRYENEEAVDDSQLPKDRFSAERLKGVDSTLKIQPAELGDSAVYLCASSQGLESYNEQFFGPGTRLTVL.

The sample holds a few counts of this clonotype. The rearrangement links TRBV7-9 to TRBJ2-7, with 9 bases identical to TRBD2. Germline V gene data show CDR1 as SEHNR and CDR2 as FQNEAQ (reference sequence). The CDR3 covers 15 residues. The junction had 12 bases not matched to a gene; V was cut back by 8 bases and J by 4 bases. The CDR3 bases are TGTGCCAGCGGCCCCCTGGCGGGAGGGCCGTACGAGCAGTACTTC. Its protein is CASGPLAGGPYEQYF.

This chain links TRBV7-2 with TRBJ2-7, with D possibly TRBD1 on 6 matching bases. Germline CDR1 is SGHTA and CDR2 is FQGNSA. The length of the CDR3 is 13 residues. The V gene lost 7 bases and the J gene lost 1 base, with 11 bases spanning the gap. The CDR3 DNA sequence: TGTGCCAGCACCTCGAGGGGGTCCTACGAGCAGTACTTC. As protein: CASTSRGSYEQYF.

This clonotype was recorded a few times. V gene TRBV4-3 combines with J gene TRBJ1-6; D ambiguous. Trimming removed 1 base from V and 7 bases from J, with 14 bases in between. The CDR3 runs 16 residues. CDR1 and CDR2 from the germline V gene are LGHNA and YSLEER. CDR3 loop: CASSQASPPSNSPLHF. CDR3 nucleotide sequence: TGCGCCAGCAGCCAAGCATCTCCCCCGTCGAATTCACCCCTCCACTTT.

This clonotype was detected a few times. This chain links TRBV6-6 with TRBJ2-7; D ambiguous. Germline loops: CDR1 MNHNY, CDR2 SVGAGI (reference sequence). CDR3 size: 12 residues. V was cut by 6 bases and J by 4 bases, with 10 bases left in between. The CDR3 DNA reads TGTGCCAGCAGCCCTCTAGATTACGAGCAGTACTTC. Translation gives CASSPLDYEQYF.

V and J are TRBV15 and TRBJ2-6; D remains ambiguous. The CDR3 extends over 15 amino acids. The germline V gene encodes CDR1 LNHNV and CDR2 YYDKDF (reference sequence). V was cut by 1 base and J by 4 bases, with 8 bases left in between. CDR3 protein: CATSRGDAGANVLTF. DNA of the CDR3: TGTGCCACCAGCAGAGGGGATGCCGGGGCCAACGTCCTGACTTTC.

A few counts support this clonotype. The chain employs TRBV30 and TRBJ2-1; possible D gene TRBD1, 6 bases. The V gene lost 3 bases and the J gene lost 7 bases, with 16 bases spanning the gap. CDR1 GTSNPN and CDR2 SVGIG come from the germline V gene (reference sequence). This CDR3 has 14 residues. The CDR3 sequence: CAWSAGTSLNEQFF. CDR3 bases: TGTGCCTGGAGCGCCGGGACATCGCTTAATGAGCAGTTCTTC.

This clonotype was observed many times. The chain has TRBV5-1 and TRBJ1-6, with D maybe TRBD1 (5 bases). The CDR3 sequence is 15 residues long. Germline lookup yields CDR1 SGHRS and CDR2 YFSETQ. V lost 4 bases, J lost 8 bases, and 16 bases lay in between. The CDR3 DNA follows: TGCGCCAGCAGCGGAGGGACGGACCCCTATTCACCCCTCCACTTT. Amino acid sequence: CASSGGTDPYSPLHF.

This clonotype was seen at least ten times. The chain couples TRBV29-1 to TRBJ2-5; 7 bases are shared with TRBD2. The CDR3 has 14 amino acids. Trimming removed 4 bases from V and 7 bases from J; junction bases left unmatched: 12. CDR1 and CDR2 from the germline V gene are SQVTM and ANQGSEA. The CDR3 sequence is CSVAASGSGWTQYF. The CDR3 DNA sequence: TGCAGCGTTGCGGCTAGCGGATCCGGTTGGACCCAGTACTTC.

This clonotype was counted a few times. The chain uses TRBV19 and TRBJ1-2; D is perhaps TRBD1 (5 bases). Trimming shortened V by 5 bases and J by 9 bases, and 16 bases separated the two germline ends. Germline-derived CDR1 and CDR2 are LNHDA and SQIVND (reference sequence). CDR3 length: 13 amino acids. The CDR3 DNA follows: TGTGCCAGTAGTCCTACGGCTAGGGGCAGCTACACCTTC. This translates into CASSPTARGSYTF.

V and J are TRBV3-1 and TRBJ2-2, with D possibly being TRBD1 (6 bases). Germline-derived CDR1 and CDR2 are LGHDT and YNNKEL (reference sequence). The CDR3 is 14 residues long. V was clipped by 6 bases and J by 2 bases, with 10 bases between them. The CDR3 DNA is TGTGCCAGCAGAGTGGGGGCCAACACCGGGGAGCTGTTTTTT. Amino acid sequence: CASRVGANTGELFF.

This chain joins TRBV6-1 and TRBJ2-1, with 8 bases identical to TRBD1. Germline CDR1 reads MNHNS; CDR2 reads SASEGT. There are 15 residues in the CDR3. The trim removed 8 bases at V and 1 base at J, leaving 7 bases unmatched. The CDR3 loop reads CASRFTGGSYNEQFF. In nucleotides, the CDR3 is TGTGCCAGCCGGTTCACAGGGGGTTCCTACAATGAGCAGTTCTTC.

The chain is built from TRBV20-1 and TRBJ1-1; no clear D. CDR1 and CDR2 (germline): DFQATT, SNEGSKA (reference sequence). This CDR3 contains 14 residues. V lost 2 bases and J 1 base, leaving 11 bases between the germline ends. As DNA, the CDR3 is TGCAGTGCTAGAAGTAGCGCTGGGAACACTGAAGCTTTCTTT. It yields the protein CSARSSAGNTEAFF.

The CDR3 reads CVTYNSPLHF. CDR3 in DNA: TGTGTCACCTATAATTCACCCCTCCACTTT. The genes are TRBV19 and TRBJ1-6, with D unresolved. The CDR3 runs 10 residues. CDR1 and CDR2 from the germline V gene are LNHDA and SQIVND (reference sequence).

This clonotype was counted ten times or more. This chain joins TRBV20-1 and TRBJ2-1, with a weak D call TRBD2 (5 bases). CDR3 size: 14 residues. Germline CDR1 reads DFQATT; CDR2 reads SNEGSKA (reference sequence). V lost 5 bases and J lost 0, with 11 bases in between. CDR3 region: CSALEVSSYNEQFF. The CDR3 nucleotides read TGCAGTGCTTTGGAGGTGAGCTCCTACAATGAGCAGTTCTTC.

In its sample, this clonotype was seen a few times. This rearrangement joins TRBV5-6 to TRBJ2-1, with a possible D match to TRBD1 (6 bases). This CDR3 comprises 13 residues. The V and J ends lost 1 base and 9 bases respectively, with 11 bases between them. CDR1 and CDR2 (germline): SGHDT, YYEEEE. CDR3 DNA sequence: TGTGCCAGCAGCTTGAACAGGGTGGGTGAGCAGTTCTTC. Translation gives CASSLNRVGEQFF.

CDR3 region: CSARTGITYEQYF. The CDR3 nucleotides are TGCAGTGCTAGGACAGGGATTACCTACGAGCAGTACTTC. V is TRBV20-1 and J is TRBJ2-7; 7 bases are a match to TRBD1. The CDR3 runs 13 residues. J lost 2 bases, V lost 3 bases, and 4 bases had no gene match. The germline CDR1 and CDR2 sequences are DFQATT and SNEGSKA (reference sequence).

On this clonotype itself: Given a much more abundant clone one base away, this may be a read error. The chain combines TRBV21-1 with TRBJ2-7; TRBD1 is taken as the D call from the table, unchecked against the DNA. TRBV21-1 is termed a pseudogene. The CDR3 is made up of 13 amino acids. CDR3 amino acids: CASSKGQSYEQYF. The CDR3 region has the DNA TGTGCCAGCAGCAAGGGACAGAGCTACGAGCAGTACTTC.

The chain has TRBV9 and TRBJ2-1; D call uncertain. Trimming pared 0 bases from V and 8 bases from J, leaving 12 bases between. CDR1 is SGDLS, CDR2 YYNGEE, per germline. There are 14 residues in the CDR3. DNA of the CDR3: TGTGCCAGCAGCGTAGGGCCAACGGGCCATGAGCAGTTCTTC. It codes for CASSVGPTGHEQFF.

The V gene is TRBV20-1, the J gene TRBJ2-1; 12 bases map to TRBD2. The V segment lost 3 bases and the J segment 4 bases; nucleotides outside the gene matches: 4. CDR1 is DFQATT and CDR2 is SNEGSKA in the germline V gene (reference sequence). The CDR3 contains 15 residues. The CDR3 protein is CSARVTSGGYNEQFF. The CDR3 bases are TGCAGTGCTAGGGTGACTAGCGGGGGATACAATGAGCAGTTCTTC.

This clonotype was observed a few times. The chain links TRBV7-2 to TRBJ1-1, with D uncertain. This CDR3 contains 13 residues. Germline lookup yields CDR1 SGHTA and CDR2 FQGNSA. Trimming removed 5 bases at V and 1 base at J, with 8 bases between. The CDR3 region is CASSAHRNTEAFF. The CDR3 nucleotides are TGTGCCAGCAGCGCCCACAGGAACACTGAAGCTTTCTTT.

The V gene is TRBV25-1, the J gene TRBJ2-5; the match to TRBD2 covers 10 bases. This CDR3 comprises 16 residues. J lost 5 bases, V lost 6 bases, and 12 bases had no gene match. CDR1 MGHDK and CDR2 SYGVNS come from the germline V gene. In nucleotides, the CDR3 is TGTGCCAGCAGGGGTAGGGCTAGCGGGAGTAAGGAGACCCAGTACTTC. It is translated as CASRGRASGSKETQYF.

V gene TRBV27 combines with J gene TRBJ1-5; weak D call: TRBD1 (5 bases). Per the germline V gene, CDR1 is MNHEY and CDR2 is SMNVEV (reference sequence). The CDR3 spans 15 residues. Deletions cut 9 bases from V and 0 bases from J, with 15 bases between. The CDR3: CASRRAGTSNQPQHF. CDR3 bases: TGTGCCAGTAGAAGGGCGGGGACTAGCAATCAGCCCCAGCATTTT.

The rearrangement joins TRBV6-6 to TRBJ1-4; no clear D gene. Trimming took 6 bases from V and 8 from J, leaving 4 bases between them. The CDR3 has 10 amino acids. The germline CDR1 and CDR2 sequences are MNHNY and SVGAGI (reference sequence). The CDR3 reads CASRSEKLFF. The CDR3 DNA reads TGTGCCAGCAGGTCCGAAAAACTGTTTTTT.